The clone carrying this T cell receptor (beta chain) was recorded a few times. This entry belongs to a study of PD-1 blockade in mismatch repair-deficient tumors. CDR3 size: 13 residues. CDR1 and CDR2 from the germline V gene are MGHDK and SYGVNS. Trimming cost V 7 bases and J 4 bases; bases outside gene matches: 6. TCRdb's table, derived via immunoSEQ multiplex PCR, lists solely in-frame clones and lacks some. The repertoire has about 120,000 clones, roughly 90% of them found once; the top ten carry about 11%. This specimen consisted of peripheral blood, obtained about 17 months after starting pembrolizumab. The chain links TRBV25-1 to TRBJ1-2; TRBD1 aligns across 7 bases. The clonotype originates from an adult with mismatch repair-deficient cancer. The CDR3, as DNA: TGTGCCAGCAATAGGGGGCTAGGCTATGGCTACACCTTC. Protein sequence: CASNRGLGYGYTF.